The source of this T cell receptor beta chain is a study of patients and donors after allogeneic stem cell transplantation. V lost 0 bases to trimming and J lost 7 bases, with 20 bases between them. Per germline, CDR1 SGHAT and CDR2 FQNNGV. This CDR3 has 17 residues. Each CDR3 protein is one row after TCRdb ran MiXCR on the RT-PCR reads. Of 800,000 to 1,000,000 distinct CDR3 sequences listed, approximately 19% are singletons. Sequences were obtained from blood, either unsorted or a sorted T cell fraction (not recorded which). The sequence was collected from a human donor who was either an allogeneic HSCT recipient or a stem cell or donor lymphocyte infusion donor (not recorded which). It is not recorded whose cells these are; they may come from a transplant donor. The chain links TRBV11-2 to TRBJ2-3; D possibly corresponds to TRBD1 (6 bases). Written as DNA, the CDR3 is TGTGCCAGCAGCTTAGATCTAGGGGGACGGCTAGCATATACGCAGTATTTT. Its translation is CASSLDLGGRLAYTQYF.